The 16 T cell receptor beta chains listed next were all sequenced from one sample in a study of blood T cells in healthy people across ages (dated by TCRdb to the mid-2010s). Library preparation was by 5' RACE. Sequenced using an Illumina HiSeq 2500. A second PCR of roughly 7 to 11 cycles was performed with a sample-barcoded 5' primer and a J-beta primer mix. The public reads were reanalyzed by TCRdb: fastp trimming at Q25, MiXCR alignment, in-frame beta chains only. Records with the same CDR3 protein are collapsed into one entry carrying the most frequent genes and DNA. The sample table records about 770,000 distinct CDR3 sequences; around 43% of these occur just once. The ten largest clones capture around 21% of the sample. Sequencing input: blood. The receptor source for this set is a man aged 60 to 69 in good health.

The gene calls are TRBV6-2 or TRBV6-3 and TRBJ2-1; 10 bases line up with TRBD1. V dropped 4 bases and J dropped 6; count of bases not matched to a gene: 3. Germline V CDR1 and CDR2: MNHEY, SVGEGT. This CDR3 comprises 14 residues. The CDR3 loop is CASSSGQGSNEQFF. The DNA of the CDR3 is TGTGCCAGCAGTTCGGGACAGGGGTCCAATGAGCAGTTCTTC.

This chain uses TRBV20-1 with TRBJ2-7, with D possibly being TRBD2 (5 bases). The CDR3 has 12 amino acids. Trimming removed 6 bases from V and 3 bases from J, with 12 bases in between. Per the germline V gene, CDR1 is DFQATT and CDR2 is SNEGSKA (reference sequence). The CDR3 DNA reads TGCAGTGCCCGTACTGGACTCTACGAGCAGTACTTC. It codes for CSARTGLYEQYF.

CDR3: CASSVQGSEETQYF. The CDR3 DNA reads TGTGCCAGCAGTGTACAGGGGAGTGAGGAGACCCAGTACTTC. The chain links TRBV6-5 to TRBJ2-5; 7 nucleotides agree with TRBD1. CDR1 is MNHEY, CDR2 SVGAGI, per germline. The CDR3 covers 14 residues. J gave up 5 bases and V 5 bases, and 8 bases lay outside the gene matches.

V is TRBV7-9 and J is TRBJ1-4, with D unresolved. The CDR3 is 13 residues long. V was cut by 5 bases and J by 6 bases, with 10 bases left in between. Germline assignment: CDR1 SEHNR and CDR2 FQNEAQ (reference sequence). The CDR3 spells CASSGGRHEKLFF. For the CDR3, the DNA is TGTGCCAGCAGCGGTGGACGCCATGAAAAACTGTTTTTT.

The CDR3 DNA reads TGTGCCAGCAGCCAGAGGGGGCAGGTCTGGACCGGGGAGCTGTTTTTT. Translation gives CASSQRGQVWTGELFF. The chain has TRBV3-1 and TRBJ2-2, with 7 bases that match TRBD1. Losses at the gene ends were 3 bases for V and 5 bases for J; bases not matched to a gene: 9. CDR3 length: 16 residues. From germline, CDR1 is LGHDT and CDR2 YNNKEL (reference sequence).

This clonotype has more than one count but fewer than ten. This chain links TRBV2 with TRBJ2-7; no clear D. V shed 8 bases and J shed 3 bases, with 14 bases lying between them. The CDR3 extends over 13 amino acids. Germline assignment: CDR1 SNHLY and CDR2 FYNNEI. CDR3 loop: CASLRHRDYEQYF. The CDR3 coding sequence is TGTGCCAGCTTGAGACATAGGGACTACGAGCAGTACTTC. Drawing the rest from reference TRBV2 and TRBJ2-7, the complete variable domain is EPEVTQTPSHQVTQMGQEVILRCVPISNHLYFYWYRQILGQKVEFLVSFYNNEISEKSEIFDDQFSVERPDGSNFTLKIRSTKLEDSAMYFCASLRHRDYEQYFGPGTRLTVT.

The J gene is TRBJ1-1, the V gene TRBV4-3, with 9 bases aligning to TRBD1. In germline, CDR1 is LGHNA, CDR2 YSLEER. CDR3 size: 16 residues. The V gene end was trimmed by 0 bases and the J gene end by 6 bases; junction bases not matched to a gene: 8. The CDR3 loop reads CASSQEQGASVSEAFF. The CDR3 DNA reads as TGCGCCAGCAGCCAAGAACAGGGGGCGAGCGTTTCTGAAGCTTTCTTT.

This clonotype occurred a few times. The V gene is TRBV4-3, the J gene TRBJ2-4; weak D call: TRBD1 (6 bases). Per the germline V gene, CDR1 is LGHNA and CDR2 is YSLEER. V dropped 0 bases and J dropped 7 bases, with 13 bases sitting between them. CDR3 length equals 15 residues. The CDR3: CASSQEFRQGNIQYF. The CDR3 nucleotides are TGCGCCAGCAGCCAAGAATTTAGGCAGGGGAACATTCAGTACTTC.

The chain couples TRBV20-1 to TRBJ1-2; D may be TRBD1 (5 bases). The germline V gene encodes CDR1 DFQATT and CDR2 SNEGSKA (reference sequence). V was trimmed by 1 base and J by 0 bases, leaving 15 bases between them. The CDR3 contains 16 residues. The CDR3: CSARVGADRANYGYTF. The CDR3 DNA reads TGCAGTGCTAGAGTTGGGGCAGACCGAGCTAACTATGGCTACACCTTC.

The rearrangement uses TRBV10-3 and TRBJ2-7; possible D gene TRBD2, 6 bases. The CDR3 is made up of 15 amino acids. The V and J ends lost 4 bases and 6 bases respectively, with 19 bases between them. Germline CDR1 reads ENHRY; CDR2 reads SYGVKD. This chain's CDR3 is CAISGVVGGPLEQYF. The DNA of the CDR3 is TGTGCCATCAGTGGGGTCGTTGGAGGGCCCCTCGAGCAGTACTTC.

This clonotype was found a few times. The gene calls are TRBV7-9 and TRBJ2-1; the match to TRBD1 covers 8 bases. Germline-derived CDR1 and CDR2 are SEHNR and FQNEAQ (reference sequence). Trimming at V came to 4 bases and at J to 9 bases, leaving 5 bases not matched to a gene. There are 13 residues in the CDR3. The CDR3 DNA follows: TGTGCCAGCAGCTCGACAGGGGAAGGTGAGCAGTTCTTC. This encodes CASSSTGEGEQFF.

The V and J genes are TRBV6-4 and TRBJ2-1; TRBD2 matches 9 bases. V was clipped by 4 bases and J by 9 bases; unmatched bases: 7. CDR3 length equals 14 residues. The germline gives CDR1 MRHNA, CDR2 SNTAGT. CDR3 region: CASSGSLAGTEQFF. The CDR3 DNA sequence: TGTGCCAGCAGTGGAAGCCTAGCGGGGACTGAGCAGTTCTTC.

The V call is TRBV12-3 or TRBV12-4, the J call TRBJ2-5, with a possible D match to TRBD2 (5 bases). V lost 0 bases to trimming and J lost 4 bases, with 9 bases between them. This CDR3 is built from 14 residues. The CDR3 reads CASSLALRVETQYF. The CDR3 DNA sequence: TGTGCCAGCAGTTTAGCGCTGAGGGTAGAGACCCAGTACTTC.

As concerns this clonotype: The junction departs from the called germline gene at one end, perhaps through a read error. This chain links TRBV12-3 or TRBV12-4 with TRBJ1-6; 7 bases agree with TRBD1. This CDR3 spans 13 amino acids. This CDR3 is CAGSLVGGSPLHF. The DNA for the CDR3 is TGTGCCGGCAGTTTAGTAGGGGGCTCACCCCTCCACTTT.

This chain joins TRBV20-1 and TRBJ2-1; 8 bases are shared with TRBD2. Germline trimming cut 0 bases from V and 1 base from J; bases unmatched to any gene: 8. The germline gives CDR1 DFQATT, CDR2 SNEGSKA (reference sequence). The CDR3 has 17 residues. The CDR3, as DNA: TGCAGTGCTAGAGATCGTGCCGGGGGGGCTTCCTACAATGAGCAGTTCTTC. Protein sequence: CSARDRAGGASYNEQFF.

The rearrangement joins TRBV20-1 to TRBJ2-1; D is ambiguous. With 3 bases removed from V and 4 bases from J, the gap between germline ends came to 7 bases. The CDR3 runs 12 residues. Per the germline V gene, CDR1 is DFQATT and CDR2 is SNEGSKA (reference sequence). The CDR3 loop is CSASADYNEQFF. Here the CDR3 DNA reads TGCAGTGCTAGTGCCGATTACAATGAGCAGTTCTTC.